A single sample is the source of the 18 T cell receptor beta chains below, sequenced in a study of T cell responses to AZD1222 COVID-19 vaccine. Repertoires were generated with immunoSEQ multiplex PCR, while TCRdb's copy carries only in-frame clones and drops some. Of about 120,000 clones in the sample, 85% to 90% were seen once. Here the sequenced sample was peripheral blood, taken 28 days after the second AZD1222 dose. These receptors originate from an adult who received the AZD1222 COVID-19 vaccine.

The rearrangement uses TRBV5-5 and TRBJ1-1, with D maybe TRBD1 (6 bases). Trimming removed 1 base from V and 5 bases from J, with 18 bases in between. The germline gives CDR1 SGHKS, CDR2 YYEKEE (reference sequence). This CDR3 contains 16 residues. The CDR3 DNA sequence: TGTGCCAGCAGCTTGAGCGGAGCGGGGGGCTGGACTGAAGCTTTCTTT. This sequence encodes CASSLSGAGGWTEAFF.

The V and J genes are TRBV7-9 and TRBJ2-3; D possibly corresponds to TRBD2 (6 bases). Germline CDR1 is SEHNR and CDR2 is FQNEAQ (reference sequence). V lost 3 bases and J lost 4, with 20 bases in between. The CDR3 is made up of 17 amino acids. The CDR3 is CASSFIDLGGDPDTQYF. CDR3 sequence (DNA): TGTGCCAGCAGCTTCATTGATTTGGGGGGAGACCCAGATACGCAGTATTTT.

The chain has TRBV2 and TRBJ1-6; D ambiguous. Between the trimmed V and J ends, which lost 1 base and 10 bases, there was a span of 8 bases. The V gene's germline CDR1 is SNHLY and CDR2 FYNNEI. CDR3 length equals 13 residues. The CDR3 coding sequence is TGTGCCAGCAGTGAAGAGGCAGCCTCACCCCTCCACTTT. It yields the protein CASSEEAASPLHF. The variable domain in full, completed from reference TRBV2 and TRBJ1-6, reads EPEVTQTPSHQVTQMGQEVILRCVPISNHLYFYWYRQILGQKVEFLVSFYNNEISEKSEIFDDQFSVERPDGSNFTLKIRSTKLEDSAMYFCASSEEAASPLHFGNGTRLTVT.

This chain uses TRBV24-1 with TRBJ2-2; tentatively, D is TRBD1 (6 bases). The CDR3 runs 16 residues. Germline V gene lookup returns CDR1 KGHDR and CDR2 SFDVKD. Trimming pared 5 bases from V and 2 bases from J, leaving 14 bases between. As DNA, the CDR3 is TGTGCCACCAGTGGTGGACAGAGCCCAAACACCGGGGAGCTGTTTTTT. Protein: CATSGGQSPNTGELFF.

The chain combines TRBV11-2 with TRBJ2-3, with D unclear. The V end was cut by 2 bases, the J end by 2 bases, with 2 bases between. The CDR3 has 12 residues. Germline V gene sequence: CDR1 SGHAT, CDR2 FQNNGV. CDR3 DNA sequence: TGTGCCAGCAGCTTAAACACAGATACGCAGTATTTT. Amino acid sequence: CASSLNTDTQYF.

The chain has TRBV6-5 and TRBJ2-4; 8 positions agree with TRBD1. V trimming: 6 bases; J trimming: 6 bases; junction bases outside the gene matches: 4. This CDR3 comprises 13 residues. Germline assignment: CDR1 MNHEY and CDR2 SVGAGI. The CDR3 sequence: CASRRQGINIQYF. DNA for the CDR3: TGTGCCAGCAGGCGACAGGGGATAAACATTCAGTACTTC.

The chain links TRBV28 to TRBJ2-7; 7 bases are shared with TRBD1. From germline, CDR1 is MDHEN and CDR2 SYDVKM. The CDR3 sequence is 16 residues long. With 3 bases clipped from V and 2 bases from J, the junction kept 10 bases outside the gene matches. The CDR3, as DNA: TGTGCCAGCAGTTTGGGGATTGGGACAGCCGCCTACGAGCAGTACTTC. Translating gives CASSLGIGTAAYEQYF.

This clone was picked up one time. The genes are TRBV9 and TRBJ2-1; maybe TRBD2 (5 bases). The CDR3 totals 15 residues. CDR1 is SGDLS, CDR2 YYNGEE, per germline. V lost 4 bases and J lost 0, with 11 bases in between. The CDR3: CASSPSGPSYNEQFF. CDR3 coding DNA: TGTGCCAGCAGCCCGAGCGGTCCCTCCTACAATGAGCAGTTCTTC.

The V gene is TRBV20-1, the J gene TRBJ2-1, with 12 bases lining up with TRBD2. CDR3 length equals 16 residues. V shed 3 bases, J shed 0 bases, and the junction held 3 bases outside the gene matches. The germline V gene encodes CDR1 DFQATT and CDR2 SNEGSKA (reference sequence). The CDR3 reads CSASTSGGLSYNEQFF. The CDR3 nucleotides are TGCAGTGCTAGTACTAGCGGGGGGCTCTCCTACAATGAGCAGTTCTTC.

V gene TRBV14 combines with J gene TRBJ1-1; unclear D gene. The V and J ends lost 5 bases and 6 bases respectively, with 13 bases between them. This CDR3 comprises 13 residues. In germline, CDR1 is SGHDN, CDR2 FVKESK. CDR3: CASSGFPVAEAFF. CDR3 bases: TGTGCCAGCAGCGGTTTCCCGGTTGCTGAAGCTTTCTTT. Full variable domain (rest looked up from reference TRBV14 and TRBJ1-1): EAGVTQFPSHSVIEKGQTVTLRCDPISGHDNLYWYRRVMGKEIKFLLHFVKESKQDESGMPNNRFLAERTGGTYSTLKVQPAELEDSGVYFCASSGFPVAEAFFGQGTRLTVV.

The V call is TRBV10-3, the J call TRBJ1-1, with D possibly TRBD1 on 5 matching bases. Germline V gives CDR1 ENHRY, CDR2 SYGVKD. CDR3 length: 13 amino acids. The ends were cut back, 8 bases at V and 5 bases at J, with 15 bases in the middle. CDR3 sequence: CAISPGGGTEAFF. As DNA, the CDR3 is TGTGCCATCTCCCCGGGGGGAGGGACTGAAGCTTTCTTT.

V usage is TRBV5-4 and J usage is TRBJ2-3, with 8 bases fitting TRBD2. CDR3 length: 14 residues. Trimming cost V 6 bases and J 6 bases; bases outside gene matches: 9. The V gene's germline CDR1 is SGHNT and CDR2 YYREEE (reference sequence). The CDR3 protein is CASKLRGGRDTQYF. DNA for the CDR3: TGTGCCAGCAAACTACGGGGGGGCCGGGATACGCAGTATTTT.

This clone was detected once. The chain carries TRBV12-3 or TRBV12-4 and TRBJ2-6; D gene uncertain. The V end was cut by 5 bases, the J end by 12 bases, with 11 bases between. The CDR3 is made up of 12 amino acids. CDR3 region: CASSPTVRVLTF. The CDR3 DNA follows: TGTGCCAGCAGTCCGACGGTTCGCGTCCTGACTTTC.

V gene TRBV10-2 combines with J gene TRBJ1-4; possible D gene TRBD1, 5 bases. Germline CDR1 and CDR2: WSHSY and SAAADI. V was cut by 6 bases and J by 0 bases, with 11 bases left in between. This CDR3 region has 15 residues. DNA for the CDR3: TGCGCCAGCAGGGACAATTCTGCAACTAATGAAAAACTGTTTTTT. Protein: CASRDNSATNEKLFF.

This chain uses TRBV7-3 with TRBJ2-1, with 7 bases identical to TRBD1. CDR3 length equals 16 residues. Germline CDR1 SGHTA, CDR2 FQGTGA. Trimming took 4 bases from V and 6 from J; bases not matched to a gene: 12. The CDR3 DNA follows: TGTGCCAGCAGCTCACAGGGGTATGGGGCGGGCAATGAGCAGTTCTTC. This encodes CASSSQGYGAGNEQFF.

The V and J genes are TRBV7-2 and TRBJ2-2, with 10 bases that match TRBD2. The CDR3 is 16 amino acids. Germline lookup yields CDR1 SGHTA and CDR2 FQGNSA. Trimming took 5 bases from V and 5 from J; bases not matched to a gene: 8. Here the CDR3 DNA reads TGTGCCAGCAGCCCCGCGTTTAGCGGGGGGACCGGGGAGCTGTTTTTT. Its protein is CASSPAFSGGTGELFF.

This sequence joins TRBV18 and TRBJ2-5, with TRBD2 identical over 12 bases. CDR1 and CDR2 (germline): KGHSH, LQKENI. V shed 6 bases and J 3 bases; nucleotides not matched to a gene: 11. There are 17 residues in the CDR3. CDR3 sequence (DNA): TGTGCCAGCTCCCCAAGGACTAGCGGGGCTGGAAAAGAGACCCAGTACTTC. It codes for CASSPRTSGAGKETQYF.

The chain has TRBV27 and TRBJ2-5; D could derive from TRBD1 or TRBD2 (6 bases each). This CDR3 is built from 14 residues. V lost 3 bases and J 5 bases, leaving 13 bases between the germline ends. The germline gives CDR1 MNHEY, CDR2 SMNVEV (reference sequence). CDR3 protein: CASSFGGLRETQYF. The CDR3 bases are TGTGCCAGCAGTTTTGGGGGGCTGAGGGAGACCCAGTACTTC.